This T cell receptor beta chain came from a study of CD8+CD57+ T cells in acquired aplastic anemia. Study as a whole: Sorted CD4+ and CD8+ cell DNA averaged roughly 3.2 ug. Study-level results: The same twenty-nine CD8+ CDR3 sequences occurred in patients and in controls.

This clonotype came up many times. Its antigen is undetermined. TCR beta VDJ and CDR3 profiles were obtained from a genomic DNA template. One entry per CDR3 protein results from TCRdb running MiXCR on the reads. The sample includes some 150,000 distinct CDR3 sequences, 41% of them seen just once. Looked up from germline, CDR1 is DFQATT and CDR2 is SNEGSKA (reference sequence). This CDR3 is built from 15 residues. V was clipped by 1 base and J by 0 bases, with 7 bases between them. The specimen was sorted CD4+, CD8+, or CD8+CD57+ T cells (not recorded which) from PBMCs. J is TRBJ1-6 and V is TRBV20-1, with D unclear. The source of this sequence is a human donor in good health, serving as a control. The chain's CDR3 is CSARAGTSYNSPLHF. The CDR3 DNA follows: TGCAGTGCTAGAGCAGGCACCTCCTATAATTCACCCCTCCACTTT.